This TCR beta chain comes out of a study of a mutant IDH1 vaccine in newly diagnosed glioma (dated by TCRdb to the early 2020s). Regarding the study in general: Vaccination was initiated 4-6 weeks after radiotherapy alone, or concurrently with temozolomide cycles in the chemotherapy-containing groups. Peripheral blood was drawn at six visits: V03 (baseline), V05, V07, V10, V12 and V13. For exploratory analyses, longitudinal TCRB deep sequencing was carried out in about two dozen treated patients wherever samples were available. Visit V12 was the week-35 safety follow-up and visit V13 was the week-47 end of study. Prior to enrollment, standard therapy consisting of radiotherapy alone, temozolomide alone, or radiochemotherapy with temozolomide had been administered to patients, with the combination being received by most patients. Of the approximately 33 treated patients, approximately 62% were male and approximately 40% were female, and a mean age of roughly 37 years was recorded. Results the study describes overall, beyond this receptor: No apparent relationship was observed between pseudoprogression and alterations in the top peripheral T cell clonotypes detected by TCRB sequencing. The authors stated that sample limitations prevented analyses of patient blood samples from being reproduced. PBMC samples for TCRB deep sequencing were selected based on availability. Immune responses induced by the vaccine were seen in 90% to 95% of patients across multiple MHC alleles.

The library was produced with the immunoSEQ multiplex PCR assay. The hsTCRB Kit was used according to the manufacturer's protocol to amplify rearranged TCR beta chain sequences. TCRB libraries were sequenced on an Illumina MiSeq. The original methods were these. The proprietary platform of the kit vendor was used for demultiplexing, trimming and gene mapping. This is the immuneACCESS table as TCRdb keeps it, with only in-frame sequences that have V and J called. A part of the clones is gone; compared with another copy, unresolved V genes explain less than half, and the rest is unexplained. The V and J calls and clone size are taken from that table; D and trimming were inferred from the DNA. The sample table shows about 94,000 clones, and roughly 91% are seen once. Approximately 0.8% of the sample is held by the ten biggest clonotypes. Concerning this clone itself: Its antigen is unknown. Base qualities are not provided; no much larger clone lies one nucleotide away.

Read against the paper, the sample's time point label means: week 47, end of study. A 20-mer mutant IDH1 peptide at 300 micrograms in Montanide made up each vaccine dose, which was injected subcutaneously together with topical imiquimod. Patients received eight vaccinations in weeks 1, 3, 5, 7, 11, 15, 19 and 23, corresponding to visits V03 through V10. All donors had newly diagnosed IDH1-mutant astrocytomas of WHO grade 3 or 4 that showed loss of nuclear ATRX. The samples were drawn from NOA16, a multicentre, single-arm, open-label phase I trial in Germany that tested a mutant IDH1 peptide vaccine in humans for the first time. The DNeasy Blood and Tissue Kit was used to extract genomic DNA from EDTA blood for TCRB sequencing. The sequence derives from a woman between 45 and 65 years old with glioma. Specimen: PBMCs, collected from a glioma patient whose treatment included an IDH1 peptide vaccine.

The bases read TGTGCCATCAGTGAGGAAGGCAGGGGTGGAGAAAAACTGTTTTTT. It encodes CAISEEGRGGEKLFF. The V and J genes are TRBV10-3 and TRBJ1-4; the D gene is perhaps TRBD1, on 6 matching bases. In the germline V gene, CDR1 corresponds to ENHRY and CDR2 to SYGVKD. The CDR3 sequence holds 15 residues, the cysteine and phenylalanine included. Just the 45-base CDR3 DNA is kept, in frame starting at base 1. The junction shows trimming of 2 bases on V and 8 bases on J, plus 15 bases between the germline ends.